Below, 29 T cell receptor beta chains from the same sample are listed, as sequenced in a study of cytomegalovirus exposure and HLA in healthy donors (dated 2017 in TCRdb). Libraries were constructed by the immunoSEQ multiplex PCR assay. The multiplex PCR relied on a mix of 60 forward primers for TCR Vbeta segments and 13 reverse primers for TCR Jbeta segments. The table comes from immuneACCESS by way of TCRdb, which keeps in-frame sequences with V and J called. Part of the clones is missing from these tables; in studies checked, under half for an unresolved V gene and the rest for unknown reasons. Across this sample there are about 130,000 clones, with 80% seen only once. The ten largest make up 7% to 9.5% of the sample. The sample consisted of PBMCs. The receptors here all came from a man aged 25 to 45 in good health and CMV-seropositive.

The gene calls are TRBV4-1 and TRBJ2-5; D ambiguous. The germline gives CDR1 MGHRA, CDR2 YSYEKL. Trimming shortened V by 1 base and J by 4 bases, and 4 bases separated the two germline ends. The CDR3 extends over 12 amino acids. CDR3 protein: CASSQVSETQYF. The CDR3 DNA follows: TGCGCCAGCAGCCAAGTATCAGAGACCCAGTACTTC.

V and J are TRBV6-6 and TRBJ2-1, with D tentatively TRBD2 (6 bases). The ends were cut back, 4 bases at V and 7 bases at J, with 11 bases in the middle. CDR3 length equals 13 residues. Germline V gives CDR1 MNHNY, CDR2 SVGAGI (reference sequence). The CDR3 DNA sequence: TGTGCCAGCAGTTTAGCGGAACGAAATGAGCAGTTCTTC. Amino acid sequence: CASSLAERNEQFF.

The chain couples TRBV27 to TRBJ1-1; D gene ambiguous. CDR3 length equals 14 residues. Germline assignment: CDR1 MNHEY and CDR2 SMNVEV (reference sequence). The V and J ends lost 6 bases and 1 base respectively, with 12 bases between them. The CDR3 DNA reads TGTGCCAGCAGACCAGGCGTCGGGAACACTGAAGCTTTCTTT. Its translation is CASRPGVGNTEAFF.

This clone was counted only a few times. The chain employs TRBV5-1 and TRBJ2-3; D gene ambiguous. CDR1 is SGHRS and CDR2 is YFSETQ in the germline V gene. Trimming took 0 bases from V and 6 from J, leaving 8 bases between them. There are 13 residues in the CDR3. DNA of the CDR3: TGCGCCAGCAGCTTGGTAGTTACTGATACGCAGTATTTT. It translates to CASSLVVTDTQYF.

This clone was detected a few times. The chain has TRBV19 and TRBJ1-1, with D possibly being TRBD1 (6 bases). Trimming removed 6 bases from V and 8 bases from J, with 16 bases in between. The germline gives CDR1 LNHDA, CDR2 SQIVND (reference sequence). The CDR3 runs to 13 residues. The CDR3 DNA follows: TGTGCCAGTAGCCGCTACCTCGACAGGGAAGCTTTCTTT. Translating it yields CASSRYLDREAFF.

Of note for this clone: Compared with germline, one end of the junction differs, possibly owing to a read error. This rearrangement joins TRBV7-3 to TRBJ2-3; 9 bases are shared with TRBD2. Per germline, CDR1 SGHTA and CDR2 FQGTGA. The CDR3 has 15 amino acids. The CDR3 here is CSSSFYERGEDTQYF. CDR3 DNA: TGTTCCAGCAGCTTTTACGAGCGGGGGGAAGATACGCAGTATTTT.

The genes are TRBV11-2 and TRBJ1-2; tentative D call: TRBD1 (5 bases). Trimming left V 5 bases short and J 8 bases short, with 12 bases between. Germline V gene lookup returns CDR1 SGHAT and CDR2 FQNNGV. The CDR3 runs to 12 residues. CDR3 sequence reads: CASSRRQQGYTF. The CDR3 DNA reads as TGTGCCAGCAGCCGAAGACAGCAAGGCTACACCTTC.

The chain employs TRBV5-1 and TRBJ1-1; no reliable D call. The CDR3 length is 16 residues. Germline assignment: CDR1 SGHRS and CDR2 YFSETQ. The germline V and J ends were trimmed by 0 bases and 1 base, with 13 bases remaining between them. CDR3 loop: CASSLAGGRWNTEAFF. The CDR3 bases are TGCGCCAGCAGCTTGGCCGGCGGCCGCTGGAACACTGAAGCTTTCTTT.

V usage is TRBV19 and J usage is TRBJ2-2; no reliable D call. The germline gives CDR1 LNHDA, CDR2 SQIVND (reference sequence). The CDR3 covers 15 residues. V was trimmed by 1 base and J by 1 base, leaving 7 bases between them. This CDR3 reads CASSIGQWNTGELFF. In DNA form, the CDR3 reads TGTGCCAGTAGTATAGGACAATGGAACACCGGGGAGCTGTTTTTT. Supplemented by reference TRBV19 and TRBJ2-2, the full variable domain reads DGGITQSPKYLFRKEGQNVTLSCEQNLNHDAMYWYRQDPGQGLRLIYYSQIVNDFQKGDIAEGYSVSREKKESFPLTVTSAQKNPTAFYLCASSIGQWNTGELFFGEGSRLTVL.

This clone appeared a few times. The J gene is TRBJ1-3, the V gene TRBV19; 7 bases align to TRBD1. The CDR3 sequence is 15 residues long. Germline trimming cut 5 bases from V and 7 bases from J; bases unmatched to any gene: 11. Germline CDR1 LNHDA, CDR2 SQIVND (reference sequence). For the CDR3, the DNA is TGTGCCAGTAGTGGGGACAGACGGATCCTTAACACCATATATTTT. Residues: CASSGDRRILNTIYF.

This sequence joins TRBV4-1 and TRBJ1-1; D is perhaps TRBD1 (5 bases). The CDR3 extends over 13 amino acids. The germline CDR1 and CDR2 sequences are MGHRA and YSYEKL. The V end lost 8 bases, the J end lost 1 base, and 11 bases lay between the germline ends. CDR3 sequence: CASSKTANTEAFF. As DNA, the CDR3 is TGCGCCAGCTCCAAGACAGCGAACACTGAAGCTTTCTTT.

The V and J genes are TRBV5-5 and TRBJ1-5; TRBD1 agrees at 8 bases. Germline V lookup: CDR1 SGHKS, CDR2 YYEKEE (reference sequence). The CDR3 length is 15 residues. Trimming at V came to 0 bases and at J to 7 bases, leaving 6 bases not matched to a gene. CDR3 sequence (DNA): TGTGCCAGCAGCTTGGACGACAGGGGAAGACAGCCCCAGCATTTT. Residues: CASSLDDRGRQPQHF.

The chain is built from TRBV6-5 and TRBJ2-7; 9 bases agree with TRBD2. This CDR3 spans 14 amino acids. V was pared by 5 bases and J by 3 bases, with 5 bases of the junction left unmatched. The germline CDR1 and CDR2 sequences are MNHEY and SVGAGI. This CDR3 reads CASSLTSGYYEQYF. CDR3 sequence (DNA): TGTGCCAGCAGTCTGACTAGCGGATACTACGAGCAGTACTTC.

The rearrangement uses TRBV5-1 and TRBJ2-1, with 11 bases matching TRBD1. This CDR3 region has 16 residues. The V gene end was trimmed by 4 bases and the J gene end by 3 bases; junction bases not matched to a gene: 6. From germline, CDR1 is SGHRS and CDR2 YFSETQ. The CDR3 nucleotides read TGCGCCAGCAGCCCTGGGACAGGGGGATACTACAATGAGCAGTTCTTC. The encoded protein is CASSPGTGGYYNEQFF.

This clone was counted a few times. V gene TRBV10-2 combines with J gene TRBJ1-3, with D possibly matching TRBD1 (5 bases). The CDR3 is 14 residues long. Per germline, CDR1 WSHSY and CDR2 SAAADI. Trimming took 2 bases from V and 2 from J, leaving 7 bases between them. Here the CDR3 reads CASSEQGTGNTIYF. Here the CDR3 DNA reads TGCGCCAGCAGTGAGCAGGGTACTGGAAACACCATATATTTT.

The V call is TRBV4-1, the J call TRBJ2-1; 10 nucleotides line up with TRBD2. V was pared by 0 bases and J by 9 bases, with 8 bases of the junction left unmatched. CDR1 is MGHRA, CDR2 YSYEKL, per germline. The CDR3 runs 16 residues. The CDR3 spells CASSQEGTSAFGEQFF. The CDR3 region has the DNA TGCGCCAGCAGCCAAGAGGGGACTAGCGCTTTCGGTGAGCAGTTCTTC.

The rearrangement links TRBV9 to TRBJ1-4; D is possibly TRBD1 (5 bases). V lost 4 bases, J lost 4 bases, and 11 bases lay in between. Germline V gene sequence: CDR1 SGDLS, CDR2 YYNGEE. This CDR3 comprises 14 residues. The CDR3 reads CASSQGPRNEKLFF. The CDR3 DNA is TGTGCCAGCAGCCAGGGTCCCCGTAATGAAAAACTGTTTTTT.

The chain couples TRBV7-9 to TRBJ1-2; TRBD1 agrees at 7 bases. V trimming: 5 bases; J trimming: 2 bases; junction bases outside the gene matches: 2. This CDR3 is 13 amino acids long. From germline, CDR1 is SEHNR and CDR2 FQNEAQ (reference sequence). The CDR3 DNA is TGTGCCAGCAGCCCGACAGGGAACTATGGCTACACCTTC. It is translated as CASSPTGNYGYTF.

This clone was found a few times. The V gene is TRBV4-1, the J gene TRBJ2-5, with D perhaps TRBD2 (7 bases). CDR3 size: 16 residues. Germline CDR1 MGHRA, CDR2 YSYEKL. The V and J ends lost 1 base and 5 bases respectively, with 17 bases between them. This CDR3 is CASSQGLGGGWETQYF. In DNA, the CDR3 is TGCGCCAGCAGCCAAGGGTTAGGCGGGGGCTGGGAGACCCAGTACTTC.

The rearrangement uses TRBV2 and TRBJ1-3; 8 bases line up with TRBD1. The V segment lost 4 bases and the J segment 2 bases; nucleotides outside the gene matches: 4. The germline gives CDR1 SNHLY, CDR2 FYNNEI. The length of the CDR3 is 15 residues. CDR3 nucleotides: TGTGCCAGCAGTGCGCAGGGGGCTGCTGGAAACACCATATATTTT. Translated: CASSAQGAAGNTIYF.

This rearrangement joins TRBV5-1 to TRBJ2-5, with 8 bases fitting TRBD1. The CDR3 sequence is 14 residues long. The J segment lost 8 bases and the V segment lost 3 bases, leaving 9 bases of the junction unmatched. The V gene's germline CDR1 is SGHRS and CDR2 YFSETQ. The CDR3 here is CASSSRQGLGTQYF. CDR3 sequence (DNA): TGCGCCAGCAGCTCAAGACAGGGGCTAGGTACCCAGTACTTC.

In its sample, this clone was seen a few times. The J gene is TRBJ1-1, the V gene TRBV2, with 7 bases lining up with TRBD1. Germline assignment: CDR1 SNHLY and CDR2 FYNNEI. The CDR3 runs to 15 residues. V lost 5 bases, J lost 0 bases, and 6 bases stayed unmatched. The CDR3: CASSPTGNLNTEAFF. Written as DNA, the CDR3 is TGTGCCAGCAGTCCGACAGGGAACCTGAACACTGAAGCTTTCTTT.

This clone was picked up a small number of times. The rearrangement links TRBV7-3 to TRBJ1-1; D perhaps matches TRBD1 (6 bases). V was trimmed by 5 bases and J by 1 base, leaving 11 bases between them. Germline CDR1 SGHTA, CDR2 FQGTGA. The CDR3 runs 14 residues. CDR3 loop: CASSEGHQNTEAFF. Here the CDR3 DNA reads TGTGCCAGCAGCGAGGGACACCAGAACACTGAAGCTTTCTTT.

The CDR3 DNA sequence: TGTGCCAGCAGTTCAGGGCGGGGCTACACCTTC. This encodes CASSSGRGYTF. The gene calls are TRBV27 and TRBJ1-2; maybe TRBD1 (5 bases). This CDR3 has 11 residues. CDR1 is MNHEY and CDR2 is SMNVEV in the germline V gene (reference sequence). V lost 4 bases to trimming and J lost 8 bases, with 8 bases between them.

The rearrangement links TRBV7-3 to TRBJ1-1; possible D gene TRBD1, 5 bases. V was trimmed by 5 bases and J by 4 bases, leaving 8 bases between them. Germline lookup yields CDR1 SGHTA and CDR2 FQGTGA. The CDR3 consists of 12 residues. Here the CDR3 reads CASSPGGTEAFF. CDR3 DNA: TGTGCCAGCAGCCCGGGGGGCACTGAAGCTTTCTTT. Full variable domain (outside the CDR3, taken from reference TRBV7-3 and TRBJ1-1): GAGVSQTPSNKVTEKGKYVELRCDPISGHTALYWYRQSLGQGPEFLIYFQGTGAADDSGLPNDRFFAVRPEGSVSTLKIQRTERGDSAVYLCASSPGGTEAFFGQGTRLTVV.

This chain uses TRBV18 with TRBJ1-3; D not certain. This CDR3 has 15 amino acids. Deletions cut 2 bases from V and 3 bases from J, with 11 bases between. Germline-derived CDR1 and CDR2 are KGHSH and LQKENI. The CDR3 loop is CASSPGTADGNTIYF. As DNA, the CDR3 is TGTGCCAGCTCACCAGGAACAGCAGATGGAAACACCATATATTTT.

This clone was seen once. This chain joins TRBV5-1 and TRBJ1-2; 9 bases agree with TRBD1. The germline gives CDR1 SGHRS, CDR2 YFSETQ. V lost 2 bases to trimming and J lost 2 bases; unmatched junction nucleotides: 16. This CDR3 has 19 amino acids. CDR3 bases: TGCGCCAGCAGCTTCCCGGGACAGGGATTCCTCGGGGAGAACTATGGCTACACCTTC. Translating it yields CASSFPGQGFLGENYGYTF.

The chain couples TRBV5-1 to TRBJ2-2; D ambiguous. The CDR3 contains 14 residues. V was cut by 4 bases and J by 3 bases, with 10 bases left in between. The germline V gene has CDR1 SGHRS and CDR2 YFSETQ. This CDR3 is CASSPLPDTGELFF. Written as DNA, the CDR3 is TGCGCCAGCAGCCCCCTCCCGGACACCGGGGAGCTGTTTTTT.

The chain is built from TRBV14 and TRBJ1-2; D gene unclear. CDR1 SGHDN and CDR2 FVKESK come from the germline V gene. The CDR3 consists of 14 residues. Trimming took off 0 bases at V and 3 bases at J, with 8 bases between the two ends. The DNA of the CDR3 is TGTGCCAGCAGCCAAGACCCCGCGGACTATGGCTACACCTTC. It translates to CASSQDPADYGYTF.